The present entry profiles one TCR beta chain with its context. This clone's antigen is unknown. No quality values exist for individual bases; no much larger clone is one base distant. To sequence the TCRbeta CDR3 region, genomic DNA was isolated from the sorted cells. The immunoSEQ Assay was used for sequencing of TCRbeta CDR3 regions. Sourced from immuneACCESS, this table was stored by TCRdb with only in-frame sequences that have V and J called. A share of the clones is absent; for the studies checked, an unresolved V gene accounts for under half, and the remainder has no known explanation. The sample table contains some 60,000 clones; only one count was recorded for approximately 83% of them. The ten largest clonotypes hold approximately 13% of the sample. The sample belongs to a study of OX40 agonist ivuxolimab in advanced cancers. For the wider study: Ivuxolimab was a fully human IgG2 agonistic monoclonal antibody targeting the costimulatory receptor OX40 (CD134). The paper describes the monotherapy dose-escalation part (N of about 54 patients) of the phase I trial of ivuxolimab. A male proportion of roughly 80% and a mean age of approximately 60 years, ranging from 23 to 79, were recorded for the dose-escalation cohort. The purpose of peripheral TCRbeta sequencing was to test whether ivuxolimab changed TCR sequence diversity and led to clonal T-cell expansion. Intravenous ivuxolimab was administered to patients every 2 weeks at six dose levels: 0.01, 0.1, 0.3, 1.5, 3 and 10 mg/kg. Prior anti-PD-1, anti-PD-L1 or anti-CTLA-4 therapy was permitted, and 40% of dose-escalation patients had received checkpoint inhibitors. Among the 50 to 55 dose-escalation patients, about 19 had hepatocellular carcinoma, about 15 melanoma, 9 renal cell carcinoma and 9 head and neck cancer. Partial responses were achieved by three dose-escalation patients, of whom one had hepatocellular carcinoma and two had cutaneous melanoma.

The trial excluded patients who had a history of autoimmune disease or who were on systemic immunosuppression. Peripheral blood for TCR sequencing was collected from all dose cohorts at baseline, on cycle 4 day 1, and on cycle 7 day 1. Samples were obtained from an open-label, multicenter, first-in-human phase I dose-escalation trial of ivuxolimab. Adults with locally advanced or metastatic melanoma, renal cell, hepatocellular, or head and neck squamous cell carcinoma were enrolled in the trial. Before TCR sequencing, CD4+ and CD8+ T cells were separately sorted from peripheral blood. The study at large found these results: On average, CD8+ T cells showed more expanded clones than CD4+ T cells after ivuxolimab. Antigen specificity was not determined for the clonally expanded peripheral T cells. Partial responders in the 0.1-3.0 mg/kg groups had among the lowest normalized peripheral clonal expansion, especially among CD8+ T cells. Low levels of normalized T-cell clonal expansion were also seen in some patients who did not respond. At doses of 0.1 to 3.0 mg/kg, clonal expansion of both CD4+ and CD8+ T cells in blood was seen between baseline and week 6.

The receptor comes from an adult with an advanced solid tumor such as melanoma, head and neck, liver or kidney cancer. The sample in question was CD4+ or CD8+ T cells sorted from blood, obtained in a trial of the OX40 agonist ivuxolimab.

Read as DNA, the sequence is TGTGCCAGCAGCTTAAGGCAGGGGGCTTTGTACTTC. The resulting protein is CASSLRQGALYF. The receptor chain draws on TRBV7-3 and TRBJ2-5; 8 central nucleotides agree with TRBD1. Trimmed from V: 1 base; trimmed from J: 13 bases; junction bases lacking a gene match: 5. There are 12 amino acids in the CDR3, from cysteine to phenylalanine inclusive. The entry retains the CDR3 DNA only, 36 bases that are in frame from base 1. The CDR1 and CDR2 encoded by the germline V gene are SGHTA and FQGTGA.